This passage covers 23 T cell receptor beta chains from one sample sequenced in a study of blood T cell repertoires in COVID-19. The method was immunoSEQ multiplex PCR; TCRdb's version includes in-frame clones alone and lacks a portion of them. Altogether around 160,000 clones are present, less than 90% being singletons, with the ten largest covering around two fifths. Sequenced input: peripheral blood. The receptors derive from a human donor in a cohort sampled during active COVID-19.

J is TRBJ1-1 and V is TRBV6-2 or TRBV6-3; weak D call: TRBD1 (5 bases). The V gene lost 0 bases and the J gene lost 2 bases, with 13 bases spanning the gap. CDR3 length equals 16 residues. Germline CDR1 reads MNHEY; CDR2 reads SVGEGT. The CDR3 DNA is TGTGCCAGCAGTTACTCGTTCGGGGGGTTAAACACTGAAGCTTTCTTT. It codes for CASSYSFGGLNTEAFF.

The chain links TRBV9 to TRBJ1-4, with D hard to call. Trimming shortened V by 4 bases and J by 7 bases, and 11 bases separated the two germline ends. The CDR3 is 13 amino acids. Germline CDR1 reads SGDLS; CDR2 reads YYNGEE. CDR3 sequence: CASSIRPGEKLFF. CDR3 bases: TGTGCCAGCAGCATTCGTCCGGGTGAAAAACTGTTTTTT.

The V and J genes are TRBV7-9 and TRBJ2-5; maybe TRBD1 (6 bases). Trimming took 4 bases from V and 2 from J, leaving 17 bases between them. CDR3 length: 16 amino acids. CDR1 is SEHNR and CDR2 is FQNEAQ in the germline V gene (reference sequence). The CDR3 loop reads CASSYARWTVQETQYF. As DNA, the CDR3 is TGTGCCAGCAGCTACGCCCGGTGGACAGTACAAGAGACCCAGTACTTC. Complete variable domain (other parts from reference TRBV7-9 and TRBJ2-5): DTGVSQNPRHKITKRGQNVTFRCDPISEHNRLYWYRQTLGQGPEFLTYFQNEAQLEKSRLLSDRFSAERPKGSFSTLEIQRTEQGDSAMYLCASSYARWTVQETQYFGPGTRLLVL.

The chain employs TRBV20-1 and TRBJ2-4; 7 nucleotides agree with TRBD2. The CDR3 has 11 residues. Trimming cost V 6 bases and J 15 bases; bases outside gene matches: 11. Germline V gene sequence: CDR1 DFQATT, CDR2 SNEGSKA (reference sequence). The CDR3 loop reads CSAPLGGNRYF. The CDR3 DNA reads TGCAGTGCCCCCCTGGGGGGGAATAGGTACTTC.

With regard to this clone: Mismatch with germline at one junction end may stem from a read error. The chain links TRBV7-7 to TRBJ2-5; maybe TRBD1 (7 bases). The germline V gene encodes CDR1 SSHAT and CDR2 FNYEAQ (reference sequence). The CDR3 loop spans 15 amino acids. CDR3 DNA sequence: TGTGCTAGCACACGAGGAGGGGGCCCGCAAGAGACCCAGTACTTC. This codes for CASTRGGGPQETQYF.

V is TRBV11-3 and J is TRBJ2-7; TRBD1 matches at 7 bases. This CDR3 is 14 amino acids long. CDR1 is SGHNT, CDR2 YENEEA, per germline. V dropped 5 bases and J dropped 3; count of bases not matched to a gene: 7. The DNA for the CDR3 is TGTGCCAGCAGCAGCTCTGGGACAGACTACGAGCAGTACTTC. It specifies CASSSSGTDYEQYF.

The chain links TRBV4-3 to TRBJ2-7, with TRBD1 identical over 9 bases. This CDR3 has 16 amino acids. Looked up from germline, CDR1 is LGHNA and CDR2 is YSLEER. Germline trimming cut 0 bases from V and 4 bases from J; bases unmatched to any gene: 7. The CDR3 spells CASSQDHGTGYYEQYF. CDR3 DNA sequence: TGCGCCAGCAGCCAAGATCATGGGACAGGGTATTACGAGCAGTACTTC.

This chain's CDR3 is CASSLLRGSGEKLFF. CDR3 nucleotides: TGTGCCAGCAGTTTATTGCGGGGTTCGGGTGAAAAACTGTTTTTT. The rearrangement uses TRBV28 and TRBJ1-4; D unclear. Per the germline V gene, CDR1 is MDHEN and CDR2 is SYDVKM. The CDR3 is made up of 15 amino acids. V was pared by 1 base and J by 7 bases, with 13 bases between.

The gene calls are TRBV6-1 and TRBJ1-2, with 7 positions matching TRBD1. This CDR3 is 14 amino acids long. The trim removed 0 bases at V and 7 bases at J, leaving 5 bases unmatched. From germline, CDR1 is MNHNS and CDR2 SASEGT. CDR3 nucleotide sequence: TGTGCCAGCAGTGAAGCTCCAGGGGGAGGTGGCTACACCTTC. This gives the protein CASSEAPGGGGYTF.

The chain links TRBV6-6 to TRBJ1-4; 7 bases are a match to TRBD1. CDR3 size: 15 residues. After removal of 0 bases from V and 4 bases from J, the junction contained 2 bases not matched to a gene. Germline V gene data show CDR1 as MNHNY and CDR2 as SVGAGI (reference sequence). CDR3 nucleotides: TGTGCCAGCAGTTACTCTGGGACAGTTAATGAAAAACTGTTTTTT. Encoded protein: CASSYSGTVNEKLFF.

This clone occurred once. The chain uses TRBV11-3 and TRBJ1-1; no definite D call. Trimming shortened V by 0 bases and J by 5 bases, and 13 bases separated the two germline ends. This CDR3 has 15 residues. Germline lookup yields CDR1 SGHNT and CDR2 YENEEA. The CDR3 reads CASSLDLSGGTEAFF. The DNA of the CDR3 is TGTGCCAGCAGCTTAGATCTTAGTGGCGGGACTGAAGCTTTCTTT.

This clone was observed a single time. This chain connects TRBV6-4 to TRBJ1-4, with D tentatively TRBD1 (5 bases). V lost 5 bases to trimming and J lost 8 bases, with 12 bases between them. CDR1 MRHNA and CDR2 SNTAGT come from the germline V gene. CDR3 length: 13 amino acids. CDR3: CASSRMPGEKLFF. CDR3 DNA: TGTGCCAGCAGTAGAATGCCAGGGGAAAAACTGTTTTTT.

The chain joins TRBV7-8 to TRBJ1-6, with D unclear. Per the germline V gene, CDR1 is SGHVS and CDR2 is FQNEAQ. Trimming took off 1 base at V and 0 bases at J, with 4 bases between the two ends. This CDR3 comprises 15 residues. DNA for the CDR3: TGTGCCAGCAGCTTAGGGAGCTCCTATAATTCACCCCTCCACTTT. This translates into CASSLGSSYNSPLHF.

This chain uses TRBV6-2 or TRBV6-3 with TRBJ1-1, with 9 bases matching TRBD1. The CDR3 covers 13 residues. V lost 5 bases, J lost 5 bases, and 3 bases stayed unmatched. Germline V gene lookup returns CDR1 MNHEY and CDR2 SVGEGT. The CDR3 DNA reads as TGTGCCAGCAGTGGGACAGGGAGGACTGAAGCTTTCTTT. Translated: CASSGTGRTEAFF.

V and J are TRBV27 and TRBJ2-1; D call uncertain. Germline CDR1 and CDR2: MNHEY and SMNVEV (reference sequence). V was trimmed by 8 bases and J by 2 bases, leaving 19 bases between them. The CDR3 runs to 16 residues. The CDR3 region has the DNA TGTGCCAGCTCTAGAACCGGTGTAATCCCCTACAATGAGCAGTTCTTC. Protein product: CASSRTGVIPYNEQFF.

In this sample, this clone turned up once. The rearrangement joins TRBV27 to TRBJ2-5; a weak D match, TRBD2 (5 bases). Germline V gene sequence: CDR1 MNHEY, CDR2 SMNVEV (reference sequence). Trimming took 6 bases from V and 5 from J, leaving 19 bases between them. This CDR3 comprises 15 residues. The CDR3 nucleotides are TGTGCCAGCAGCAGGACTGGGCAACTTGGGGAGACCCAGTACTTC. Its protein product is CASSRTGQLGETQYF.

The CDR3 region is CASSVVGGGTEAFF. The CDR3 coding sequence is TGTGCCAGCAGCGTAGTTGGGGGAGGCACTGAAGCTTTCTTT. The rearrangement links TRBV9 to TRBJ1-1, with D possibly TRBD1 on 5 matching bases. From germline, CDR1 is SGDLS and CDR2 YYNGEE. Trimming shortened V by 0 bases and J by 4 bases, and 10 bases separated the two germline ends. CDR3 length: 14 amino acids.

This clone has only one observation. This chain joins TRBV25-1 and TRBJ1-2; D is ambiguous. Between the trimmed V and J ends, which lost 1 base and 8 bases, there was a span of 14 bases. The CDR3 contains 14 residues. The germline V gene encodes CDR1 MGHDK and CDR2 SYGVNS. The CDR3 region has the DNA TGTGCCAGCAGTGAATTAGGAGGGAAAGACGGCTACACCTTC. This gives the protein CASSELGGKDGYTF.

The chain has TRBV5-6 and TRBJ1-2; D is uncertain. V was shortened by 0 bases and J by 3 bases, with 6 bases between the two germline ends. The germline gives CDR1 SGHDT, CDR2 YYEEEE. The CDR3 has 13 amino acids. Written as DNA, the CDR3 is TGTGCCAGCAGCTTGGCCGAGTACTATGGCTACACCTTC. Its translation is CASSLAEYYGYTF.

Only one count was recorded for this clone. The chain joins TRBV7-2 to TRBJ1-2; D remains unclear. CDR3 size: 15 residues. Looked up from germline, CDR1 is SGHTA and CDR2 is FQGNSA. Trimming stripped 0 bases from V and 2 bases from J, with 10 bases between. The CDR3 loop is CASSLAEGGNYGYTF. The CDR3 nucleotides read TGTGCCAGCAGCTTAGCCGAGGGAGGGAACTATGGCTACACCTTC.

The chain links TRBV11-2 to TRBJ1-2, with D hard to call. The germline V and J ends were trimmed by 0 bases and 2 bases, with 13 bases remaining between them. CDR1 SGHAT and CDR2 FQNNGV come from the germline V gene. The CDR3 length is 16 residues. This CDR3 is CASSLEVPAGNYGYTF. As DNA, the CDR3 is TGTGCCAGCAGCTTAGAAGTTCCCGCGGGCAACTATGGCTACACCTTC.

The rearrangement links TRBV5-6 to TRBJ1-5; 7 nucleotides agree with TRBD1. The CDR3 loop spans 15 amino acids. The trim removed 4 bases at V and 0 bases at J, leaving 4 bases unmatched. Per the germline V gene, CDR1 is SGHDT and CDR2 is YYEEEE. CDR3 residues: CASSIGTDSNQPQHF. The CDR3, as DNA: TGTGCCAGCAGCATCGGGACAGATAGCAATCAGCCCCAGCATTTT.

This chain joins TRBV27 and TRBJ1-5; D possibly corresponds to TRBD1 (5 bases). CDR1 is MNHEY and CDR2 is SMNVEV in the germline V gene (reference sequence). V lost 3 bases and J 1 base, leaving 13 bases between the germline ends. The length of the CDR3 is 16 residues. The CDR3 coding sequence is TGTGCCAGCAGTTTGTGGGGGGGTAGGAGCAATCAGCCCCAGCATTTT. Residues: CASSLWGGRSNQPQHF.